The table lists the clone carrying this TCR beta chain with many counts. Its specificity is unknown. The record originates from a study of glioma-infiltrating T cells. Study results and limitations: Gliomas, especially low-grade, showed above-expected tissue-blood divergence; non-neoplastic patients showed below.

The iRepertoire nested amplicon-rescue multiplex PCR amplified TCR alpha and beta CDR3s from RNA. For one-step reverse transcription and amplification, about 90-400 ng of tissue mRNA or PBMC total RNA was used. From the multiplex PCR reads, TCRdb called clonotypes with MiXCR, one entry per CDR3 protein. This sample has under 200,000 distinct CDR3 sequences, with around 40% found just once. Sequenced material: glioma tissue, nonneoplastic brain tissue, or PBMCs (not recorded which). The sequence was collected from a human donor with low-grade glioma or glioblastoma, undergoing nonglioma brain surgery, or in good health (not recorded which).

CDR3 region: CASSQELAGVDTQYF. The CDR3 nucleotides are TGTGCCAGCAGCCAAGAACTAGCGGGAGTGGATACGCAGTATTTT. The chain uses TRBV4-2 and TRBJ2-3, with 11 bases aligning to TRBD2. CDR1 is LGHNA, CDR2 YNFKEQ, per germline. The CDR3 spans 15 residues. After removal of 0 bases from V and 6 bases from J, the junction contained 2 bases not matched to a gene.